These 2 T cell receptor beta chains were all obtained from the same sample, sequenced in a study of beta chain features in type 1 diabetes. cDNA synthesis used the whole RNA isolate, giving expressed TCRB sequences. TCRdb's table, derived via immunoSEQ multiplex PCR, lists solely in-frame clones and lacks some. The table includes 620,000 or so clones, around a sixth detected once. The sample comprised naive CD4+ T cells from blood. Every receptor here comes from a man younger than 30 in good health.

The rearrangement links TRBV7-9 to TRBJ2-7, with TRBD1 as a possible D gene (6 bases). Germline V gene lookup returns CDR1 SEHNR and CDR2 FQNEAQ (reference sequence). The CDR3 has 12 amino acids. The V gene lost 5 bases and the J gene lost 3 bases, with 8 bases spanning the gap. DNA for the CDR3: TGTGCCAGCAGCCACAGGGACTACGAGCAGTACTTC. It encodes CASSHRDYEQYF.

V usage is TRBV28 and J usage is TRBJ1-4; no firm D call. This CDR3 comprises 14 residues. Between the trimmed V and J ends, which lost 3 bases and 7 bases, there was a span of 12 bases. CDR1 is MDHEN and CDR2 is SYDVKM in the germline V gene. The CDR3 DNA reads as TGTGCCAGCAGTTTGGAACGTCTTCGTGAAAAACTGTTTTTT. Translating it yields CASSLERLREKLFF. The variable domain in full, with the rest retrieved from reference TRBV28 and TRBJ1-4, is DVKVTQSSRYLVKRTGEKVFLECVQDMDHENMFWYRQDPGLGLRLIYFSYDVKMKEKGDIPEGYSVSREKKERFSLILESASTNQTSMYLCASSLERLREKLFFGSGTQLSVL.